The 7 T cell receptor beta chains reported below all come from one sample, sequenced in a study of CD8+CD57+ T cells in acquired aplastic anemia. Previously, flow cytometry had revealed CD8+CD57+ cell expansion in the patients chosen for sequencing. Genomic DNA acted as the template from which TCR beta VDJ combination and CDR3 sequence profiling were carried out. MiXCR, run by TCRdb on the reads, gives a single entry per CDR3 protein. Of about 190,000 distinct CDR3 sequences listed, 48% are singletons. Source material: sorted CD4+, CD8+, or CD8+CD57+ T cells (not recorded which) from PBMCs. These receptor sequences come from a human donor with aplastic anemia.

This rearrangement joins TRBV19 to TRBJ1-5; D call uncertain. This CDR3 is built from 16 residues. V was clipped by 7 bases and J by 0 bases, with 16 bases between them. Germline V gene lookup returns CDR1 LNHDA and CDR2 SQIVND (reference sequence). The CDR3 bases are TGTGCCAGTAACCCGACATTAGGGCGTAGCAATCAGCCCCAGCATTTT. As protein: CASNPTLGRSNQPQHF.

The rearrangement links TRBV24-1 to TRBJ2-5, with 12 bases that match TRBD2. Germline V lookup: CDR1 KGHDR, CDR2 SFDVKD. CDR3 size: 15 residues. The V segment lost 5 bases and the J segment 2 bases; nucleotides outside the gene matches: 2. As DNA, the CDR3 is TGTGCCACCAGTGCTAGCGGGAGGGAACAAGAGACCCAGTACTTC. Its protein is CATSASGREQETQYF.

For this clonotype: A much larger clone sits a single nucleotide away, making a read error possible. The chain couples TRBV12-3 or TRBV12-4 to TRBJ2-5; unclear D gene. The CDR3 loop spans 17 amino acids. CDR3 residues: CASSSRLVRPELSTQCF. The CDR3 DNA reads as TGTGCCAGCAGTTCCCGTCTCGTCCGCCCTGAGTTATCGACCCAGTGCTTC.

In its sample, this clonotype was seen a few times. The chain couples TRBV5-1 to TRBJ2-1; 16 positions agree with TRBD2. Germline V lookup: CDR1 SGHRS, CDR2 YFSETQ. The V and J ends lost 4 bases and 0 bases, in that order; junction bases with no gene match: 7. The CDR3 length is 19 residues. CDR3 DNA: TGCGCCAGCAGCGGGGCGGGACTAGCGGGAGGGGGCTCCTACAATGAGCAGTTCTTC. The encoded protein is CASSGAGLAGGGSYNEQFF.

Remarks on this clonotype: With a much larger clone just one base away, this may be a read error. The rearrangement links TRBV6-8 to TRBJ2-7; no clear D gene. Germline-derived CDR1 and CDR2 are MNHGY and SAAAGT. The CDR3 is 15 residues long. Trimming shortened V by 7 bases and J by 2 bases, and 18 bases separated the two germline ends. CDR3 nucleotides: TGTGCCAGCATACCCCGGAAGCCCTGCCCCTACGAGCAGTACTTC. Its protein product is CASIPRKPCPYEQYF.

This clonotype was counted at least ten times. DNA of the CDR3: TGTGCCAGCAGCCTGGACAGCTATGGCTACACCTTC. The encoded protein is CASSLDSYGYTF. V gene TRBV9 combines with J gene TRBJ1-2, with D possibly matching TRBD1 (6 bases). CDR1 is SGDLS and CDR2 is YYNGEE in the germline V gene. This CDR3 is 12 amino acids long. V lost 4 bases, J lost 4 bases, and 8 bases lay in between. Based on the CDR3 plus reference TRBV9 and TRBJ1-2, the full variable domain is DSGVTQTPKHLITATGQRVTLRCSPRSGDLSVYWYQQSLDQGLQFLIQYYNGEERAKGNILERFSAQQFPDLHSELNLSSLELGDSALYFCASSLDSYGYTFGSGTRLTVV.

The DNA of the CDR3 is TGTGCCAGCAGGCCCGACGGGGGGAGGGACACTGAAGCTTTCTTT. This sequence encodes CASRPDGGRDTEAFF. The chain joins TRBV2 to TRBJ1-1, with D tentatively TRBD1 (5 bases). The length of the CDR3 is 15 residues. Looked up from germline, CDR1 is SNHLY and CDR2 is FYNNEI. V lost 6 bases, J lost 3 bases, and 17 bases lay in between.